This TCR beta chain was sequenced during a study of T cell responses to AZD1222 COVID-19 vaccine. Study results and caveats: No repertoire was sampled before or during the peak T cell response, only after it.

Note on this clone: Its specificity is unknown.

Sequenced by immunoSEQ multiplex PCR; TCRdb stores in-frame clones only, minus some. The sample records about 72,000 clones, 80% to 90% being singletons. The TCR originated in an adult in good health. Sequenced material: peripheral blood, taken on day 0 of AZD1222 vaccination.

The CDR3 is CASGSPFVAVTF. The DNA of the CDR3 is TGTGCTAGTGGTTCGCCATTTGTGGCAGTGACCTTC. The genes are TRBV12-5 and TRBJ1-2, with unresolved D. V was shortened by 4 bases and J by 14 bases, with 17 bases between the two germline ends. The CDR3 has 12 amino acids. Germline V gives CDR1 LGHNT, CDR2 FRNRAP.